This TCR beta chain was captured by sequencing in a study of T cell responses to AZD1222 COVID-19 vaccine. About this clone itself: Antigen: not known.

The CDR3 consists of 14 residues. J was trimmed by 1 base and V by 5 bases; bases with no gene match: 3. Germline V gene data show CDR1 as MNHEY and CDR2 as SVGAGI. Study-wide results and caveats: Spike-specific TCR breadth and depth grew following two AZD1222 doses. Donor demographics were predominantly white British with a female majority; clonal diversity may be underestimated. Along spike, vaccine-associated CD4 TCRs were found throughout, with dominance at 160-218 and 743-854. Unmutated variant regions are reportedly the target of nearly half of TCRs that are spike-specific.

TCRdb's copy holds only in-frame clones and misses some; the assay was immunoSEQ multiplex PCR. The sample records about 160,000 clones, roughly 92% being singletons. The source of this sequence is an adult who received the AZD1222 COVID-19 vaccine. Sequenced here: peripheral blood, sampled 28 days after the second AZD1222 dose. The rearrangement uses TRBV6-5 and TRBJ1-1; 8 nucleotides match TRBD1. The DNA of the CDR3 is TGTGCCAGCAGTCTAGGACAGGGGAACACTGAAGCTTTCTTT. Translated, it gives CASSLGQGNTEAFF.